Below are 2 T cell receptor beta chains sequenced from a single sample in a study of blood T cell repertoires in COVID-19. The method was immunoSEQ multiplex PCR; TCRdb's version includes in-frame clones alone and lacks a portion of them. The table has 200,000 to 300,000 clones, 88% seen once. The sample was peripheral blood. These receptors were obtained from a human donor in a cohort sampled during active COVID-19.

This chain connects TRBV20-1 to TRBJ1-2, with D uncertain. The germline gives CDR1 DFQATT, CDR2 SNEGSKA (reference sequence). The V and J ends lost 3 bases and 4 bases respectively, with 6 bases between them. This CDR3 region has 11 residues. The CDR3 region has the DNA TGCAGTGCTAGTTACAGCTATGGCTACACCTTC. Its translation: CSASYSYGYTF.

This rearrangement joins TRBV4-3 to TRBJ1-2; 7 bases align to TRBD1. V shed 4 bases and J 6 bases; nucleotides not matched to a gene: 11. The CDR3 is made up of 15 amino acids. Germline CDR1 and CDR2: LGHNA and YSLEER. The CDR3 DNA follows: TGCGCCAGCAGCCTAAATTCGCGCGACAGGGATGGCTACACCTTC. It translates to CASSLNSRDRDGYTF.